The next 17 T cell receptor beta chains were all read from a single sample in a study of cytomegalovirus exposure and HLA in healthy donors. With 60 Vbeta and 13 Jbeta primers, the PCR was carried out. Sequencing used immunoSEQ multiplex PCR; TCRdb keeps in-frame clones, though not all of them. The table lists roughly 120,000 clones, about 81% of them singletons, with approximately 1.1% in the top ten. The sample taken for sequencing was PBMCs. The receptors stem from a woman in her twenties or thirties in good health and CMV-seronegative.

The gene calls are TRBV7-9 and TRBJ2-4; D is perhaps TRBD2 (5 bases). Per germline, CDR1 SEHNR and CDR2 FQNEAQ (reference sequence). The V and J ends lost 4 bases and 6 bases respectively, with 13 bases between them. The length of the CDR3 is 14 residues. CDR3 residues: CASSSEVVGNIQYF. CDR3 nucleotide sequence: TGTGCCAGCAGCTCGGAGGTAGTAGGAAACATTCAGTACTTC.

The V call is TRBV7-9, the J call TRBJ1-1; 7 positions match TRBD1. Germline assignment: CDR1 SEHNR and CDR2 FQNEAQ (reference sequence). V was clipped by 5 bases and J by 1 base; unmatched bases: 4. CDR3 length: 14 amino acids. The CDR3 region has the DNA TGTGCCAGCAGCACGGGACAGCAGAACACTGAAGCTTTCTTT. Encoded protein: CASSTGQQNTEAFF.

The CDR3 loop is CASSVAGGSRFDTEAFF. The CDR3 DNA is TGTGCCAGCAGCGTAGCCGGGGGTTCGCGGTTTGACACTGAAGCTTTCTTT. This chain uses TRBV9 with TRBJ1-1; TRBD1 might be the D (5 bases). The CDR3 is 17 residues long. Germline-derived CDR1 and CDR2 are SGDLS and YYNGEE. V lost 0 bases, J lost 3 bases, and 18 bases lay in between.

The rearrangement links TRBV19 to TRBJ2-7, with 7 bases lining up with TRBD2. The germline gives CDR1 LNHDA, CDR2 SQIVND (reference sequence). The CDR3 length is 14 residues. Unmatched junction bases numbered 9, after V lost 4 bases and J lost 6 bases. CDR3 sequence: CASSTTTSMREQYF. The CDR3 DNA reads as TGTGCCAGTAGTACTACGACTAGCATGCGCGAGCAGTACTTC.

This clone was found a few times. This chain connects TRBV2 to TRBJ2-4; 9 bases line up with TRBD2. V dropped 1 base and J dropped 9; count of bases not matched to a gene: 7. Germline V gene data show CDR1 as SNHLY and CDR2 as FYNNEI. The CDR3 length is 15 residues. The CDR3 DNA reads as TGTGCCAGCAGTGAAGAGGCGGGGGGGCGTTCCATTCAGTACTTC. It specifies CASSEEAGGRSIQYF.

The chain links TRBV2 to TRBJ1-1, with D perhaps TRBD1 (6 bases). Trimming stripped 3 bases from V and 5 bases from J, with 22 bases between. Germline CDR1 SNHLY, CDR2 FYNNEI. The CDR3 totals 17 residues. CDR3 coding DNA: TGTGCCAGCAGTGAGCCCCGACACAGGACAGAGGCTACTGAAGCTTTCTTT. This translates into CASSEPRHRTEATEAFF.

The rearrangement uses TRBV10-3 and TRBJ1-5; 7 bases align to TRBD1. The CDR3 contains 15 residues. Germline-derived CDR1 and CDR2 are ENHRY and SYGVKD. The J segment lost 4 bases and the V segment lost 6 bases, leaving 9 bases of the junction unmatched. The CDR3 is CAISADRRPNQPQHF. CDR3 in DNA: TGTGCCATCAGCGCGGACAGGCGCCCGAATCAGCCCCAGCATTTT.

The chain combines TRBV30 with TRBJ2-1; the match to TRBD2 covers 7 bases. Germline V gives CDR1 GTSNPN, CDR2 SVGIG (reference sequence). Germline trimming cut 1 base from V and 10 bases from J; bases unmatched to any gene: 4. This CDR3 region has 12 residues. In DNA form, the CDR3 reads TGTGCCTGGAGTGCAGGACTAGTGGAGCAGTTCTTC. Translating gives CAWSAGLVEQFF.

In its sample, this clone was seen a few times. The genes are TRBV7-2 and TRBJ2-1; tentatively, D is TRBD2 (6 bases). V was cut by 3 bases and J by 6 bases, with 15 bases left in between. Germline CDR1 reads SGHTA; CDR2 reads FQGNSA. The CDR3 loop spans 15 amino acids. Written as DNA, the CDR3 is TGTGCCAGCAGCTTGAGCGGGCTCGACGGCAATGAGCAGTTCTTC. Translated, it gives CASSLSGLDGNEQFF.

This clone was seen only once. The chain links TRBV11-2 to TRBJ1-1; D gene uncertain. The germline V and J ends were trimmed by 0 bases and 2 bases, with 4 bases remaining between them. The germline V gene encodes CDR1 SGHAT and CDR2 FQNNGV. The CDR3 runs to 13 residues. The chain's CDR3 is CASSLDVNTEAFF. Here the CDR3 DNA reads TGTGCCAGCAGCTTAGATGTAAACACTGAAGCTTTCTTT.

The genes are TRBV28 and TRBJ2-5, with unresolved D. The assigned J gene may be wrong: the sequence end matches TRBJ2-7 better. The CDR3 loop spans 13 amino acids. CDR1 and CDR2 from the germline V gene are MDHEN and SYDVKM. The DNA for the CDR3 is TGTGCCAGCAGCCCGGATGGCGGCTACGAGCAGTACTTC. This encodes CASSPDGGYEQYF.

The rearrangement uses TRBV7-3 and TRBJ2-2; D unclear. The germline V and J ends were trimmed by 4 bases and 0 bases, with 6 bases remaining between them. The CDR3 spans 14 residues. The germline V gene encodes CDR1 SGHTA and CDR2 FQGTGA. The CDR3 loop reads CASSSQTNTGELFF. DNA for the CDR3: TGTGCCAGCAGCTCCCAGACGAACACCGGGGAGCTGTTTTTT.

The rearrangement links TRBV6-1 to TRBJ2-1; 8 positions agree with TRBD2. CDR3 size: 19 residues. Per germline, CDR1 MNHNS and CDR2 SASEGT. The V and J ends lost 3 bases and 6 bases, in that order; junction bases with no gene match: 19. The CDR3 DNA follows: TGTGCCAGCAGTGAGAGTATATCGGGGGGGACAATCAATCGCAATGAGCAGTTCTTC. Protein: CASSESISGGTINRNEQFF.

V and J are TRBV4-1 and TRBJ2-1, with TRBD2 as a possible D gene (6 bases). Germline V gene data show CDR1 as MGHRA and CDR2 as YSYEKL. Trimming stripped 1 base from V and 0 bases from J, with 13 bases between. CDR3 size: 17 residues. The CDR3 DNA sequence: TGCGCCAGCAGCCAAGTTAGACTAGATGGCTCCTACAATGAGCAGTTCTTC. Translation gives CASSQVRLDGSYNEQFF.

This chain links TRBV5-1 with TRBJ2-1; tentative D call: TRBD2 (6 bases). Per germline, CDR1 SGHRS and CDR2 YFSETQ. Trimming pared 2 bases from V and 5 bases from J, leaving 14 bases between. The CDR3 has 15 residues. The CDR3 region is CASSFLAGSHNEQFF. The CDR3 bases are TGCGCCAGCAGCTTTCTGGCGGGGTCCCACAATGAGCAGTTCTTC.

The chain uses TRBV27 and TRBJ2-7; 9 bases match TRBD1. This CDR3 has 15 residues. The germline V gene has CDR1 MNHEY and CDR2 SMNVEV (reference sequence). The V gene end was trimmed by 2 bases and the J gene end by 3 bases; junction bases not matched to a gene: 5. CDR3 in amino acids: CASSLTGTGIYEQYF. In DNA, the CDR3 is TGTGCCAGCAGTTTAACTGGGACAGGGATCTACGAGCAGTACTTC.

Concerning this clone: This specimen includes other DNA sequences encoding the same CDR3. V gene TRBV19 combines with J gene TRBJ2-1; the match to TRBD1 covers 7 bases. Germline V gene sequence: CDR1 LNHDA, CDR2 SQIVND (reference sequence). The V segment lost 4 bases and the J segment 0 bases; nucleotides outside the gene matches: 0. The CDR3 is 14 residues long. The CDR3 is CASSTGGSYNEQFF. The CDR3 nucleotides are TGTGCCAGTAGTACAGGGGGCTCCTACAATGAGCAGTTCTTC.